The entry below describes one TCR beta chain. Its cognate antigen is unknown. Unmatched junction bases numbered 6, after V lost 1 base and J lost 4 bases. CDR1 and CDR2 from the germline V gene are MNHEY and SMNVEV (reference sequence). The CDR3 contains 16 residues. The sample is drawn from a study of shared clonotypes between healthy human individuals. Study results and limitations: Generally, naive subsets (rather than memory subsets) showed larger estimated richness.

Healthy HIV-negative adults without recent acute infections or vaccinations served as donors. All participating donors were Caucasian adults from Nashville, Tennessee. Clones were read by immunoSEQ multiplex PCR, and TCRdb kept only the in-frame ones, dropping some. The sample includes about 1.5 million clones, 98% of them seen just once. V is TRBV27 and J is TRBJ1-2, with 10 bases identical to TRBD1. The sample consisted of naive CD4+ T cells sorted from blood. Noted subset: CD45RA+ positively selected. This TCR was recovered from a man aged 25-45 years in good health. CDR3 nucleotides: TGTGCCAGCAGTTTATTGGGGGACAGGGGATCCTATGGCTACACCTTC. This gives the protein CASSLLGDRGSYGYTF.